This TCR beta chain was sequenced for a study of T cell repertoires in cytomegalovirus infection. Study summary: Recently identified HLA-C-restricted CMV epitopes were used, and well-studied HLA-B-restricted CMV epitopes were used as well. The public TCR beta signatures pointed to both CMV infection and matching HLA type.

A note on this clonotype: Its antigen is currently unknown.

Using its own MiXCR run on the reads, TCRdb lists one record per CDR3 protein. Here the sample spans some 500,000 distinct CDR3 sequences, about 39% being singletons. The CDR3 loop spans 15 amino acids. Per germline, CDR1 MNHEY and CDR2 SMNVEV (reference sequence). The V end was cut by 5 bases, the J end by 1 base, with 14 bases between. The receptor comes from a human donor in good health (CMV status not recorded). Some clones in this sample may be carry-over from other donors' samples. The sample was cultured PBMCs, taken from culture after CMV antigen stimulation. This rearrangement joins TRBV27 to TRBJ2-5, with D possibly TRBD2 on 5 matching bases. CDR3 in amino acids: CASSRDGGFQETQYF. In DNA, the CDR3 is TGTGCCAGCAGTCGCGATGGCGGGTTCCAAGAGACCCAGTACTTC.